This T cell receptor (beta chain) is drawn from a study of T cell repertoires in cytomegalovirus infection. Study-level information: Both CMV infection and a matching HLA type were indicated by public TCR beta signatures.

This clonotype appeared a few times. Its matching antigen is unknown. TCRdb fed the reads into MiXCR, producing one record per CDR3 protein. The data contain approximately 550,000 distinct CDR3 sequences, about 15% of them singletons. General study results and limits: Summed frequency of public TCR beta families distinguished CMV carriers with the relevant HLA. Ex vivo responses were dominated by HLA-C-restricted CMV-specific TCR beta clonotypes.

Germline CDR1 is SQVTM and CDR2 is ANQGSEA. V lost 5 bases to trimming and J lost 0 bases, with 19 bases between them. CDR3 length equals 16 residues. Sequenced material: CD8+ T cells from PBMCs. The sequence came from a human donor in good health (CMV status not recorded). Some clones in this sample may be carry-over from other donors' samples. The chain couples TRBV29-1 to TRBJ1-1, with D unclear. The CDR3 sequence: CSVRTKISTMNTEAFF. The CDR3 DNA reads as TGCAGCGTTCGTACCAAGATATCGACAATGAACACTGAAGCTTTCTTT. The full variable domain, its missing parts supplied by reference TRBV29-1 and TRBJ1-1, is SAVISQKPSRDICQRGTSLTIQCQVDSQVTMMFWYRQQPGQSLTLIATANQGSEATYESGFVIDKFPISRPNLTFSTLTVSNMSPEDSSIYLCSVRTKISTMNTEAFFGQGTRLTVV.